What follows are 23 T cell receptor beta chains derived from one specimen sequenced in a study of blood T cells in healthy people across ages. A second PCR of roughly 7 to 11 cycles used a sample-barcoded 5' primer and a J-beta primer mix. MiXCR, applied by TCRdb to the 5' RACE reads, yields one record per CDR3 protein. The profile shows about 290,000 distinct CDR3 sequences, 25% to 30% of them singletons. The source material was blood. The receptors derive from a woman in her 70s in good health.

The V and J genes are TRBV7-2 and TRBJ1-6; D may be TRBD1 (5 bases). The V end lost 5 bases, the J end lost 8 bases, and 19 bases lay between the germline ends. From germline, CDR1 is SGHTA and CDR2 FQGNSA. This CDR3 comprises 16 residues. CDR3 nucleotide sequence: TGTGCCAGCAGCGACAGCCGGAACAGAAGAGATTCACCCCTCCACTTT. Translation gives CASSDSRNRRDSPLHF.

This clonotype appeared a few times. The V gene is TRBV29-1, the J gene TRBJ1-5; 9 nucleotides match TRBD1. With 5 bases clipped from V and 5 bases from J, the junction kept 7 bases outside the gene matches. CDR3 size: 14 residues. Germline loops: CDR1 SQVTM, CDR2 ANQGSEA. Here the CDR3 reads CSVTSGTGYQPQHF. Written as DNA, the CDR3 is TGCAGCGTTACATCCGGGACAGGGTATCAGCCCCAGCATTTT.

This clonotype has only a few counts. The rearrangement links TRBV14 to TRBJ1-1, with D hard to call. The germline V and J ends were trimmed by 0 bases and 6 bases, with 8 bases remaining between them. Germline values: CDR1 SGHDN, CDR2 FVKESK. The CDR3 consists of 13 residues. CDR3: CASSQDLRAEAFF. CDR3 DNA sequence: TGTGCCAGCAGCCAAGATCTGCGGGCTGAAGCTTTCTTT.

This clonotype has a handful of counts. The chain recombines TRBV7-9 with TRBJ2-5, with D tentatively TRBD1 (5 bases). The CDR3 is 14 amino acids. The V gene's germline CDR1 is SEHNR and CDR2 FQNEAQ (reference sequence). Between the trimmed V and J ends, which lost 5 bases and 1 base, there was a span of 11 bases. The CDR3 reads CASSRETVQETQYF. CDR3 nucleotides: TGTGCCAGCAGCAGAGAGACAGTCCAAGAGACCCAGTACTTC.

This clonotype has only a few counts. The V and J genes are TRBV20-1 and TRBJ1-5; D is uncertain. Germline V gene lookup returns CDR1 DFQATT and CDR2 SNEGSKA (reference sequence). V gave up 6 bases and J gave up 0 bases, with 12 bases separating them. The CDR3 has 14 residues. The CDR3 is CSAVDPLSNQPQHF. For the CDR3, the DNA is TGCAGTGCGGTCGATCCACTTAGCAATCAGCCCCAGCATTTT.

Notes on this clonotype: A read error may explain this, as a much larger clone is one base away. The chain recombines TRBV19 with TRBJ1-1, with TRBD1 matching 7 bases. Germline V gene lookup returns CDR1 LNHDA and CDR2 SQIVND (reference sequence). The CDR3 sequence is 12 residues long. V lost 4 bases to trimming and J lost 10 bases; unmatched junction nucleotides: 6. CDR3 residues: CASSRNRGAAFF. For the CDR3, the DNA is TGTGCCAGTAGTAGAAACAGGGGAGCAGCTTTCTTT. Combining the CDR3 with reference TRBV19 and TRBJ1-1 gives the whole variable domain DGGITQSPKYLFRKEGQNVTLSCEQNLNHDAMYWYRQDPGQGLRLIYYSQIVNDFQKGDIAEGYSVSREKKESFPLTVTSAQKNPTAFYLCASSRNRGAAFFGQGTRLTVV.

Only a few counts were recorded for this clonotype. V is TRBV5-5 and J is TRBJ2-5; D is perhaps TRBD1 (5 bases). The J call may be faulty, since TRBJ2-7 better matches the DNA end. In germline, CDR1 is SGHKS, CDR2 YYEKEE (reference sequence). The CDR3 spans 13 residues. The CDR3 nucleotides are TGTGCCAGCAGCTTCGGCAGGGTCTACGAGCAGTACTTC. This encodes CASSFGRVYEQYF.

This chain links TRBV28 with TRBJ2-5; no definite D call. This CDR3 has 12 amino acids. The germline V gene has CDR1 MDHEN and CDR2 SYDVKM. V was pared by 1 base and J by 8 bases, with 8 bases between. CDR3: CASSLSPDTQYF. CDR3 DNA: TGTGCCAGCAGTTTATCACCAGATACCCAGTACTTC.

This clonotype was observed many times. The genes are TRBV15 and TRBJ1-6, with TRBD1 identical over 9 bases. Germline loops: CDR1 LNHNV, CDR2 YYDKDF (reference sequence). With 6 bases clipped from V and 5 bases from J, the junction kept 5 bases outside the gene matches. The CDR3 runs 15 residues. The CDR3 here is CATSAGTGNNSPLHF. The CDR3 nucleotides are TGTGCCACCAGTGCCGGGACAGGGAATAATTCACCCCTCCACTTT.

The chain couples TRBV24-1 to TRBJ2-1; the match to TRBD1 covers 9 bases. The CDR3 totals 14 residues. Germline V CDR1 and CDR2: KGHDR, SFDVKD. The V and J ends lost 4 bases and 9 bases, in that order; junction bases with no gene match: 6. For the CDR3, the DNA is TGTGCCACCAGTGACCAGGACAGGGGTTTTGAGCAGTTCTTC. Protein: CATSDQDRGFEQFF.

This chain links TRBV19 with TRBJ2-1; the D gene is possibly TRBD1 (6 bases). CDR1 LNHDA and CDR2 SQIVND come from the germline V gene (reference sequence). The CDR3 length is 16 residues. V dropped 4 bases and J dropped 0 bases, with 13 bases sitting between them. The CDR3 region has the DNA TGTGCCAGTAGTACCGGGGACAAAACCTCCTACAATGAGCAGTTCTTC. Translation: CASSTGDKTSYNEQFF.

This clonotype was counted only a few times. The gene calls are TRBV5-1 and TRBJ1-2, with D possibly being TRBD1 (6 bases). The V and J ends lost 4 bases and 7 bases respectively, with 11 bases between them. This CDR3 spans 12 amino acids. Germline CDR1 SGHRS, CDR2 YFSETQ. The CDR3 sequence: CASSPQGSGYTF. CDR3 nucleotide sequence: TGCGCCAGCAGCCCCCAGGGGAGTGGCTACACCTTC.

V gene TRBV7-9 combines with J gene TRBJ2-3; 7 bases are shared with TRBD2. Unmatched junction bases numbered 3, after V lost 3 bases and J lost 3 bases. Germline CDR1 and CDR2: SEHNR and FQNEAQ (reference sequence). The CDR3 runs 14 residues. CDR3 bases: TGTGCCAGCAGCTTTTCGGGGGGAACAGATACGCAGTATTTT. This encodes CASSFSGGTDTQYF.

The chain is built from TRBV7-2 and TRBJ2-7, with a possible D match to TRBD2 (6 bases). The CDR3 has 11 residues. The V gene's germline CDR1 is SGHTA and CDR2 FQGNSA. Trimming pared 6 bases from V and 7 bases from J, leaving 10 bases between. The CDR3 loop reads CASSQGLEQYF. The CDR3, as DNA: TGTGCCAGCAGTCAGGGACTGGAGCAGTACTTC.

The chain uses TRBV4-3 and TRBJ2-5; possibly TRBD1 for D (6 bases). TRBJ2-1 matches the DNA end more closely, so the J call is doubtful. Germline V gives CDR1 LGHNA, CDR2 YSLEER. This CDR3 spans 15 amino acids. The CDR3 sequence is CASSPRGGGKNEQFF. In DNA form, the CDR3 reads TGCGCCAGCAGCCCCAGGGGTGGGGGAAAAAATGAGCAGTTCTTC.

This clonotype was recorded a few times. V usage is TRBV27 and J usage is TRBJ2-5; D is undetermined. Germline CDR1 is MNHEY and CDR2 is SMNVEV (reference sequence). CDR3 length: 15 residues. The germline V and J ends were trimmed by 6 bases and 2 bases, with 16 bases remaining between them. The CDR3 sequence is CASSAARRIQETQYF. The CDR3 DNA reads TGTGCCAGCAGCGCCGCGCGGCGGATACAAGAGACCCAGTACTTC.

This chain joins TRBV29-1 and TRBJ2-3; no clear D gene. The CDR3 contains 11 residues. Trimming left V 3 bases short and J 6 bases short, with 7 bases between. The germline gives CDR1 SQVTM, CDR2 ANQGSEA. The DNA for the CDR3 is TGCAGCGTTGATGGTCACGATACGCAGTATTTT. This encodes CSVDGHDTQYF.

There are a few counts of this clonotype. The chain employs TRBV7-2 and TRBJ2-1, with 7 bases identical to TRBD2. V trimming: 3 bases; J trimming: 6 bases; junction bases outside the gene matches: 5. There are 14 residues in the CDR3. CDR1 and CDR2 from the germline V gene are SGHTA and FQGNSA. Here the CDR3 DNA reads TGTGCCAGCAGCTTTGCGGGAGCCCCCAATGAGCAGTTCTTC. As protein: CASSFAGAPNEQFF.

V usage is TRBV5-1 and J usage is TRBJ2-1; D may be TRBD1 (5 bases). V lost 0 bases, J lost 5 bases, and 21 bases lay in between. The germline CDR1 and CDR2 sequences are SGHRS and YFSETQ. This CDR3 has 18 amino acids. The CDR3 nucleotides read TGCGCCAGCAGCTTGGGCAGGGCGACAGTAGGCACACACAATGAGCAGTTCTTC. It translates to CASSLGRATVGTHNEQFF.

This clonotype was recorded at least ten times. DNA for the CDR3: TGCAGCGTTGAACTGGGACAATCACAAGAGACCCAGTACTTC. It yields the protein CSVELGQSQETQYF. The chain uses TRBV29-1 and TRBJ2-5, with D tentatively TRBD1 (6 bases). The CDR3 runs 14 residues. Trimming cost V 2 bases and J 2 bases, with 12 bases left between them. The V gene's germline CDR1 is SQVTM and CDR2 ANQGSEA.

The rearrangement joins TRBV20-1 to TRBJ1-1, with a weak D call TRBD1 (6 bases). The CDR3 is 13 residues long. V lost 3 bases and J 4 bases, leaving 12 bases between the germline ends. Germline V gives CDR1 DFQATT, CDR2 SNEGSKA (reference sequence). The CDR3 nucleotides read TGCAGTGCTAGGTCCCAGGGGTCCACTGAAGCTTTCTTT. Its protein is CSARSQGSTEAFF.

V is TRBV28 and J is TRBJ2-4; D unresolved. Between the trimmed V and J ends, which lost 5 bases and 0 bases, there was a span of 23 bases. Looked up from germline, CDR1 is MDHEN and CDR2 is SYDVKM. The CDR3 has 19 amino acids. The CDR3, as DNA: TGTGCCAGCAGTCTTGGCTGGGCCTTTGCCCCACTAGCCAAAAACATTCAGTACTTC. Translation gives CASSLGWAFAPLAKNIQYF.

The rearrangement joins TRBV20-1 to TRBJ2-4; 13 bases align to TRBD2. CDR3 size: 19 residues. V trimming: 2 bases; J trimming: 0 bases; junction bases outside the gene matches: 10. Germline V gene lookup returns CDR1 DFQATT and CDR2 SNEGSKA (reference sequence). The CDR3 nucleotides read TGCAGTGCTAGATTCCCGGGACTAGCGGGACCTTTAGCCAAAAACATTCAGTACTTC. As protein: CSARFPGLAGPLAKNIQYF.